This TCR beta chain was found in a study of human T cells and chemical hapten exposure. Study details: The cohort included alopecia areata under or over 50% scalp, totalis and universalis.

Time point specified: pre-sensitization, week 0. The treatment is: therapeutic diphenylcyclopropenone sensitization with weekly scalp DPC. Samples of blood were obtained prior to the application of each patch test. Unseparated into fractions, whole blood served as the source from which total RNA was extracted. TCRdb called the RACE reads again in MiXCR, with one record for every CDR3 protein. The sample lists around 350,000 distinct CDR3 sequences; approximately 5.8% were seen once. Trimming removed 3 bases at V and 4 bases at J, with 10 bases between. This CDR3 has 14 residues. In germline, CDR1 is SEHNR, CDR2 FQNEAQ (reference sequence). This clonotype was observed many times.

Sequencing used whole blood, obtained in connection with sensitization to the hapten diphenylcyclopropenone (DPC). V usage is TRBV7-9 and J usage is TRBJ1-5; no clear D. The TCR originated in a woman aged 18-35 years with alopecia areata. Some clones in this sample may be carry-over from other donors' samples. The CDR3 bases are TGTGCCAGCAGCTTGGATGGCTTTAATCAGCCCCAGCATTTT. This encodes CASSLDGFNQPQHF.